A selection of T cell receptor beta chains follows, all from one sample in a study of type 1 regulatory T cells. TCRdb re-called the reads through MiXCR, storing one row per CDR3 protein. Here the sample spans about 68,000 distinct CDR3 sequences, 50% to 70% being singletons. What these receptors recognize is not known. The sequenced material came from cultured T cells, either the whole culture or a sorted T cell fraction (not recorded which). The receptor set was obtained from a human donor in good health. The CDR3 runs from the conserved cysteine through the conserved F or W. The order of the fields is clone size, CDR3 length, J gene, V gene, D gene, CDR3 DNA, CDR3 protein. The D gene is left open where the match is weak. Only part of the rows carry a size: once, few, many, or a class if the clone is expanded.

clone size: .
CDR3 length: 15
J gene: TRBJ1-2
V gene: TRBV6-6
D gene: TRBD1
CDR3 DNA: TGTGCCAGCAGCAACACAGGGGCGGCTGACTATGGCTACACCTTC
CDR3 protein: CASSNTGAADYGYTF

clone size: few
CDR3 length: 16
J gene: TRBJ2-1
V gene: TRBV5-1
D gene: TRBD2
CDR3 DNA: TGCGCCAGCAGCCCACAAGCGGGAGGCGGCTACAATGAGCAGTTCTTC
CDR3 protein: CASSPQAGGGYNEQFF

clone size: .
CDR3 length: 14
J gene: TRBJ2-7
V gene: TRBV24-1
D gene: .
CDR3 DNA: TGTGCCACCAGTGAACACCCGGTGGGGGGCGAGCAGTACTTC
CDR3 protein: CATSEHPVGGEQYF

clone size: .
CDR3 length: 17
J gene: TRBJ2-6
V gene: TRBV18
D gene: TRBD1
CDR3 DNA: TGTGCCAGCTCCCGGGGACAGGCCCGCTCTGGGGCCAACGTCCTGACTTTC
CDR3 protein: CASSRGQARSGANVLTF

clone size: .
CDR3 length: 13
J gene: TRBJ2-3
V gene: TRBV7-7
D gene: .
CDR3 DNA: TGTGCCAGCAGCGAGACCGATACAGATACGCAGTATTTT
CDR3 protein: CASSETDTDTQYF

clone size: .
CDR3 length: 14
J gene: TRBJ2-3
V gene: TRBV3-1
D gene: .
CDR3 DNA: TGTGCCAGCAGCCGGACGGCGGGGACAGATACGCAGTATTTT
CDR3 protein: CASSRTAGTDTQYF

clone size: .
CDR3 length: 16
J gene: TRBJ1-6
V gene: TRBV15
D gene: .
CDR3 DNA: TGTGCCACCAGCAGAGCCCCATGGAGGGATAATTCACCCCTCCACTTT
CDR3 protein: CATSRAPWRDNSPLHF

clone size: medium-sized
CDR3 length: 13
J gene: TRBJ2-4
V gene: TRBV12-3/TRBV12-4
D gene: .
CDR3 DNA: TGTGCCAGCAGTTTGAGTACAGAGAAAATTCAGTACTTC
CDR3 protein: CASSLSTEKIQYF

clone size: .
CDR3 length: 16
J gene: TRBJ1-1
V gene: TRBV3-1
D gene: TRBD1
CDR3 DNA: TGTGTCAGCAGCCAGACGGACAGGGGGCAGAACACTGAAGCTTTCTTT
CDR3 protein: CVSSQTDRGQNTEAFF

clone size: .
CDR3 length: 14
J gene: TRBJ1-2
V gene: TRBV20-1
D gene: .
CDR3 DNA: TGCAGTGCTACGCACCAGGCGTCCGACTATGGCTACACCTTC
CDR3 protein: CSATHQASDYGYTF

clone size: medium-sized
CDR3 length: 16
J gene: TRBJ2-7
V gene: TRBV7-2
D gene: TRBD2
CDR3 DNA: TGTGCCAGCAGCAGCCCCGGGACTAGCGGGAGTTACGAGCAGTACTTC
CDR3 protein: CASSSPGTSGSYEQYF

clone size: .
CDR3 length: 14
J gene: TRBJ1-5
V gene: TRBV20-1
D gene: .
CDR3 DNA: TGCAGTGCCAGCAGAGGGGGGGCGGGTCAGCCCCAGCATTTT
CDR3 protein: CSASRGGAGQPQHF

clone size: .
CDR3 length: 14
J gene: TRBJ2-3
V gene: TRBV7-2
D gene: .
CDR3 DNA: TGTGCCAGCAGCTTAGAACACTTCACAGATACGCAGTATTTT
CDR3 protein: CASSLEHFTDTQYF

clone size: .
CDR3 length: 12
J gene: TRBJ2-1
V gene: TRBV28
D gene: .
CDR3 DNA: TGTGCCAGCAGTTTTAACCTCAATGAGCAGTTCTTC
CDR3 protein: CASSFNLNEQFF

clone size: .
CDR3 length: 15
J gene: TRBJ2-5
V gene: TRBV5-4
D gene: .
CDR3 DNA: TGTGCCAACAGCTTGGGTTTCGGCGGTGGAGAGACCCAGTACTTC
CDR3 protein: CANSLGFGGGETQYF

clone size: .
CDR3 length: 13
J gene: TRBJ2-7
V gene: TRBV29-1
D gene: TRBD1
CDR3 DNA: TGCAGCGGGGGACAGGGCCTTCGCTACGAGCAGTACTTC
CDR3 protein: CSGGQGLRYEQYF

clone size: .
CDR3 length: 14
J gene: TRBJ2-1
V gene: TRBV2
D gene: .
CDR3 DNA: TGTGCCAGCAGGGTACAGGGCCCGAGTAGTGAGCAGTTCTTC
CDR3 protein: CASRVQGPSSEQFF

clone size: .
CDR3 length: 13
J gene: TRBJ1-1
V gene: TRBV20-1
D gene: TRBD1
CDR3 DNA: TGCAGTGCTTCCGGGACAGAGAACACTGAAGCTTTCTTT
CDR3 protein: CSASGTENTEAFF

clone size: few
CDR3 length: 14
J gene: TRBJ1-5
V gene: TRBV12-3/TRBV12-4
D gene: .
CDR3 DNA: TGTGCCAGCAGTTTAGGGCGGAAGATTCAGCCCCAGCATTTT
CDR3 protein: CASSLGRKIQPQHF

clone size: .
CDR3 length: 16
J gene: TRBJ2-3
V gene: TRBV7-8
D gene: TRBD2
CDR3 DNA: TGTGCCAGCAGCCCTAGGCTAGCGGGAGCTCCAGATACGCAGTATTTT
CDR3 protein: CASSPRLAGAPDTQYF

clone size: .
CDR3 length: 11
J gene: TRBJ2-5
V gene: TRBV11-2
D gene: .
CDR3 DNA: TGTGCCAGCAGCCCCGGGGAGACCCAGTACTTC
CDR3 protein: CASSPGETQYF

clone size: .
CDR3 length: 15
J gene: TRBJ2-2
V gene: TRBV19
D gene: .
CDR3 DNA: TGTGCCAGTATGTGGGGGACCTCGAACACCGGGGAGCTGTTTTTT
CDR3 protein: CASMWGTSNTGELFF

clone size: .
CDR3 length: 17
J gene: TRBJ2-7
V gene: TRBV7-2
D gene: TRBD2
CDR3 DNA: TGTGCCAGCAGCTTAGGGAGGACTAGCGGAGTTCCCTACGAGCAGTACTTC
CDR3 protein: CASSLGRTSGVPYEQYF

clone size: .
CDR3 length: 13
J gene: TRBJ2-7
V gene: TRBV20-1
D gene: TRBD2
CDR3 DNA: TGCAGTGCTGAACTAGCGGGAGCGGGGGGGCAGTACTTC
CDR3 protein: CSAELAGAGGQYF

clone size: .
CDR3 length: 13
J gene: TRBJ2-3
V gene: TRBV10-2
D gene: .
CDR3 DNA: TGCGCCAGCAGCATGGACATGGTCGATACGCAGTATTTT
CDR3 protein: CASSMDMVDTQYF

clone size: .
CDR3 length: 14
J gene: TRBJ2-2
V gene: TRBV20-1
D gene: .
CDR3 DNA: TGCAGTGCTAGTGCGGGGCAGAACACTGGGGAGCTGTTTTTT
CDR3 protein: CSASAGQNTGELFF

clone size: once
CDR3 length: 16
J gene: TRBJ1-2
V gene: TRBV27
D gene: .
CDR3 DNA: TGTGCCAGCAGTTCTCCTTCAGGCAGGGGCGCCTATGGCTACACCTTC
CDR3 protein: CASSSPSGRGAYGYTF

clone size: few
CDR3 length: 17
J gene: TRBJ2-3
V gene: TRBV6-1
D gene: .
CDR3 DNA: TGTGCCAGCAGTGAATATGCGGGACCCCCTGGCACAGATACGCAGTATTTT
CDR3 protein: CASSEYAGPPGTDTQYF

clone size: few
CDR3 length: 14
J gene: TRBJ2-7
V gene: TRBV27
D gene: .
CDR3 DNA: TGTGCCAGCGGAGCCCTTTGGGGGGCGGACGAGCAGTACTTC
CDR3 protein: CASGALWGADEQYF

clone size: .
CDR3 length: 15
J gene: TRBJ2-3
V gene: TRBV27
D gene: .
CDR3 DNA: TGTGCCAGCAGTCCGGCCCGGGACTCGGGCCCAGCGCAGTATTTT
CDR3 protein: CASSPARDSGPAQYF

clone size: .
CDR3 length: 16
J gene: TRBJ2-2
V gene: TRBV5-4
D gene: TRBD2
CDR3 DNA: TGTGCCAGCAGCTTGCAACTAGCGGGGAACACCGGGGAGCTGTTTTTT
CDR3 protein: CASSLQLAGNTGELFF

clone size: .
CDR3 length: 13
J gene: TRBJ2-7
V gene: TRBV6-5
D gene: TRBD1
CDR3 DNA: TGTGCCAGCTTCGGGACAGACTCCTACGAGCAGTACTTC
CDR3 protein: CASFGTDSYEQYF

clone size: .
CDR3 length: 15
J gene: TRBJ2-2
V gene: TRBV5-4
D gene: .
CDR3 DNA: TGTGCCAGCAGCTCACCCGACAGGCCCACCGGGGAGCTGTTTTTT
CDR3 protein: CASSSPDRPTGELFF

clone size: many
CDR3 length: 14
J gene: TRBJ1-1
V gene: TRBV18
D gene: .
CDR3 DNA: TGTGCCAGCTCACCGCAGGTTGGGAACACTGAAGCTTTCTTT
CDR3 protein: CASSPQVGNTEAFF

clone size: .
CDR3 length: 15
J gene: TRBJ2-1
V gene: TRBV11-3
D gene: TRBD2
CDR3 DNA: TGTGCCAGCAGCTTAGGACTAGCGGGCTACAATGAGCAGTTCTTC
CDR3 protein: CASSLGLAGYNEQFF

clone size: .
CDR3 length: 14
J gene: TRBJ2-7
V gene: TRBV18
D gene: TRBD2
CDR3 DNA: TGTGCCAGCTCCCTGACCGGACTAGAATACGAGCAGTACTTC
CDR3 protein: CASSLTGLEYEQYF

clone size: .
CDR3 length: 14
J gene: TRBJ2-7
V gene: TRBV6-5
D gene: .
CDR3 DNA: TGTGCCAGCAGTTCCGTTCCTGGGACCTACGAGCAGTACTTC
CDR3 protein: CASSSVPGTYEQYF

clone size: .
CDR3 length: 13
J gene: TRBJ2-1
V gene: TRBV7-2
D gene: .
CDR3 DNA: TGTGCCAGCAGCTTACCGTCCTACAATGAGCAGTTCTTC
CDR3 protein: CASSLPSYNEQFF

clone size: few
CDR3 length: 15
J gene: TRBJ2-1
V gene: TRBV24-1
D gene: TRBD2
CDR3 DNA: TGTGCCACCAGTGACGTGAGGCTAGCGGACAATGAGCAGTTCTTC
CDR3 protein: CATSDVRLADNEQFF

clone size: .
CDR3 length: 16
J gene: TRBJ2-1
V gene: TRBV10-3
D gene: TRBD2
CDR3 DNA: TGTGCTATCAGAACTCATCGTCTAGCGGGAGAAAATGAGCAGTTCTTC
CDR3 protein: CAIRTHRLAGENEQFF

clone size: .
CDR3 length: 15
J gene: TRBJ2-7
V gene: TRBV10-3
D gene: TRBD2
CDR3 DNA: TGTGCCATGCAATCGGGACTAGCGGGAGCCTACGAGCAGTACTTC
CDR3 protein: CAMQSGLAGAYEQYF

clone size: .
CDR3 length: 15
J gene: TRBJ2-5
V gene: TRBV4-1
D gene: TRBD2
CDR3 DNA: TGCGCCAGCAGCCATAGCGGGACCTACCAAGAGACCCAGTACTTC
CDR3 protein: CASSHSGTYQETQYF

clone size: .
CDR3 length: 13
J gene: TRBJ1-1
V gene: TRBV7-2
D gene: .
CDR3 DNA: TGTGCCAGCAGCTTGACCCAAGGTACTGAAGCTTTCTTT
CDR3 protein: CASSLTQGTEAFF

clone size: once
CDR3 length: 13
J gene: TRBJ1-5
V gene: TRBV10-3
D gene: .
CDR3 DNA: TGTGCCATCAGTCTGACACTCCAGGGGCCCCAGCATTTT
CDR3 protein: CAISLTLQGPQHF

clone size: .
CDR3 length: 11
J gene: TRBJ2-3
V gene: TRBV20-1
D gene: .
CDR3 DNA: TGCAGCGGAAGACTTGAAAGTACGCAGTATTTT
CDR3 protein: CSGRLESTQYF

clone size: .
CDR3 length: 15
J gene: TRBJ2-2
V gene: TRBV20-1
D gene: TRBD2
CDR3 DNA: TGCAGTGCTAGAGGGAGACTAGCGGGTGCCGGGGAGCTGTTTTTT
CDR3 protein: CSARGRLAGAGELFF

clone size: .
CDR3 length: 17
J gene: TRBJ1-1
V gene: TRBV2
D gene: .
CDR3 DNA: TGTGCCAGCAGTACAGTGCCGGGACGATCATTGGAGACTGAAGCTTTCTTT
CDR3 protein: CASSTVPGRSLETEAFF

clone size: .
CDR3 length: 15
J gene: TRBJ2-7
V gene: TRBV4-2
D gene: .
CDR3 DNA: TGTGCCAGCAGCCAAGAGTTGGCAGTCGTCCACGAGCAGTACTTC
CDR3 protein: CASSQELAVVHEQYF

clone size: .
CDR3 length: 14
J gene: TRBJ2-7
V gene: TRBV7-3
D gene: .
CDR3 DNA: TGTGCCAGCAGCTTAACCTCCGGGATCCGCGAGCAGTACTTC
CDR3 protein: CASSLTSGIREQYF

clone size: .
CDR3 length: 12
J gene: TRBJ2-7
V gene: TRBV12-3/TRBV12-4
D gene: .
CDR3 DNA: TGTGCCAGCAGTCCCTCCGCGGGCGAGCAGTACTTC
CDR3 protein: CASSPSAGEQYF

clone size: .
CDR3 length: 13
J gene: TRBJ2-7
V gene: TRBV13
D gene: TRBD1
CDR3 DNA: TGTGCCAGCCAGGGACAGGAGTCCTACGAGCTGTACTTC
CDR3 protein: CASQGQESYELYF

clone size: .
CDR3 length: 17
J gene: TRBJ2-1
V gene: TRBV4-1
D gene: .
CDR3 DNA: TGCGCCAGCAGCCAAGATCTTGGATTTTCATCAGACAATGAGCAGTTCTTC
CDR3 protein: CASSQDLGFSSDNEQFF